Below are 5 T cell receptor beta chains sequenced from a single sample in a study of blood T cell repertoires in COVID-19. Assay used: immunoSEQ multiplex PCR; TCRdb lists only in-frame clones, some missing. The sample carries around 380,000 clones, approximately 89% recorded once. Source material: PBMCs or T cells enriched from blood (not recorded which). These receptors all come from a young man who had recovered from COVID-19.

The chain links TRBV30 to TRBJ1-1; D possibly corresponds to TRBD1 (5 bases). Germline loops: CDR1 GTSNPN, CDR2 SVGIG (reference sequence). CDR3 length: 13 residues. V dropped 4 bases and J dropped 1 base, with 10 bases sitting between them. CDR3 coding DNA: TGTGCCTGGACCGCGCAGGGGAACACTGAAGCTTTCTTT. Translated, it gives CAWTAQGNTEAFF.

This rearrangement joins TRBV6-4 to TRBJ1-1; 7 positions match TRBD1. Germline V CDR1 and CDR2: MRHNA, SNTAGT. J gave up 5 bases and V 4 bases, and 13 bases lay outside the gene matches. The CDR3 runs 16 residues. In DNA, the CDR3 is TGTGCCAGCAGTGTCTCGGGTAACAGGGGTGGAACTGAAGCTTTCTTT. Translated: CASSVSGNRGGTEAFF.

V is TRBV18 and J is TRBJ1-1; D is unclear. CDR3 length: 13 residues. V was clipped by 6 bases and J by 6 bases, with 14 bases between them. Per germline, CDR1 KGHSH and CDR2 LQKENI. The CDR3 loop reads CASSPTSESEAFF. CDR3 DNA sequence: TGTGCCAGCTCCCCCACAAGCGAATCTGAAGCTTTCTTT.

The chain combines TRBV30 with TRBJ1-5, with a tentative D call TRBD1 (5 bases). The germline V and J ends were trimmed by 1 base and 11 bases, with 12 bases remaining between them. The CDR3 is 12 amino acids. The germline V gene encodes CDR1 GTSNPN and CDR2 SVGIG (reference sequence). CDR3 sequence reads: CAWSGQSRAQHF. As DNA, the CDR3 is TGTGCCTGGAGTGGGCAGAGCAGGGCCCAGCATTTT.

The chain joins TRBV5-1 to TRBJ1-2, with D tentatively TRBD1 (6 bases). The germline CDR1 and CDR2 sequences are SGHRS and YFSETQ. This CDR3 has 14 residues. Trimming stripped 4 bases from V and 5 bases from J, with 15 bases between. CDR3 residues: CASSGVGTMYGYTF. In nucleotides, the CDR3 is TGCGCCAGCAGCGGCGTGGGGACAATGTATGGCTACACCTTC. The full variable domain, completed using reference TRBV5-1 and TRBJ1-2, is KAGVTQTPRYLIKTRGQQVTLSCSPISGHRSVSWYQQTPGQGLQFLFEYFSETQRNKGNFPGRFSGRQFSNSRSEMNVSTLELGDSALYLCASSGVGTMYGYTFGSGTRLTVV.